The clone carrying this T cell receptor beta chain came up once. The data were obtained in a study of T cell changes during pregnancy in multiple sclerosis. Trimming took off 4 bases at V and 5 bases at J, with 9 bases between the two ends. The CDR3 sequence is 12 residues long. CDR1 is SQVTM, CDR2 ANQGSEA, per germline. The assay was immunoSEQ multiplex PCR, and TCRdb's table has in-frame clones only and misses some. In the table there are tens of thousands of clones, 85% to 95% of which are singletons. V gene TRBV29-1 combines with J gene TRBJ2-1; perhaps TRBD1 as D (5 bases). The TCR sequence derives from a female donor with multiple sclerosis, enrolled in a pregnancy study. Sequenced material: CD8+ T cells from peripheral blood mononuclear cells, taken in the third trimester of pregnancy. Written as DNA, the CDR3 is TGCAGCGTTGTAGGACATAACAATGAGCAGTTCTTC. This gives the protein CSVVGHNNEQFF.